This TCR beta chain was recorded in a study of CD8 T cells in Susac syndrome. Reverse transcription of 0.5 to 1 ug RNA used random hexamers. TCR beta CDR3 was amplified by immunoSEQ covering 54 Vbeta and 13 Jbeta. Each CDR3 protein gets one entry after TCRdb re-called the immunoSEQ multiplex PCR reads with MiXCR. Here the sample spans about 210,000 distinct CDR3 sequences, around 95% being singletons. CDR1 is LGHDT and CDR2 is YNNKEL in the germline V gene (reference sequence). V dropped 0 bases and J dropped 6 bases, with 8 bases sitting between them. The CDR3 covers 14 residues. The T cells that were sequenced for TCR beta were CD8+ and CD4+ cells from blood. It was treatment-naive patients with stable or active relapsing-remitting disease who made up the multiple sclerosis controls. TEMRA cells were enriched by FACS, and CD4+ and CD8+ T cells were negatively isolated.

The material sequenced was CD4+ T cells from PBMCs. The clonotype was recovered from a human donor with multiple sclerosis. The V gene is TRBV3-1, the J gene TRBJ2-2; D is possibly TRBD1 or TRBD2 (5 bases each). In nucleotides, the CDR3 is TGTGCCAGCAGCCAAGACCCGGGACCCGGGGAGCTGTTTTTT. Protein product: CASSQDPGPGELFF.